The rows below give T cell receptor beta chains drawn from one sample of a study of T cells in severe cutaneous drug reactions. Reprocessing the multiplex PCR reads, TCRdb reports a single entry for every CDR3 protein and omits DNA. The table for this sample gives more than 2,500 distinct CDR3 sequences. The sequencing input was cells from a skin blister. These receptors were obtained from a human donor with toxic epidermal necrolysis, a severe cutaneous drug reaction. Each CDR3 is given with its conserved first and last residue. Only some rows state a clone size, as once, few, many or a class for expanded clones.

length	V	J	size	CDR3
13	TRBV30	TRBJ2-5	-	CAYGTRVGETQYF
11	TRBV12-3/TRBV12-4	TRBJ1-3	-	CASSLGNTIYF
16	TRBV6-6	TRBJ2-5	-	CASSYSAPDEQETQYF
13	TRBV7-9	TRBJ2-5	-	CASSNHYQETQYF
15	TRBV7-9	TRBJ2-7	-	CASSTEDRGLYEQYF
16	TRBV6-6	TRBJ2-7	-	CASSYGLGGSSYEQYF
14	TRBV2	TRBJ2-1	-	CARKAFSWGNEQFF
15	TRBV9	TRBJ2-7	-	CASSVGGTTDYEQYF
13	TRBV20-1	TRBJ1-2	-	CSARGPTNYGYTF
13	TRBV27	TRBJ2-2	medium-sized	CASSLIGSGELFF
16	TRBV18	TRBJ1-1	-	CASSPGSRREVTEAFF
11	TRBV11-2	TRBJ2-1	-	CASTARREQFF
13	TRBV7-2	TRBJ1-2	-	CASSVDRNYGYTF